This TCR beta chain was recovered during a study of blood T cell repertoires in COVID-19. Looking at the study overall: Some COVID-19 samples were acute and others convalescent; all came from the United States, Italy and Spain. PBMCs, B-cell-depleted T cells, or T cells provided the cDNA or gDNA that made up the material.

Two negative PCRs, clearance, or symptom resolution had been documented for recovered Cohort 3 donors. Profiled with immunoSEQ multiplex PCR; TCRdb holds only in-frame clones, not every one. The sample lists a few hundred thousand clones; approximately 83% were seen once. This receptor was taken from a young woman who had recovered from COVID-19. The sample was PBMCs or T cells enriched from blood (not recorded which).

CDR3 nucleotide sequence: TGTGCCAGCAGCTTCGATCAGGGAGGTACCAATTCACCCCTCCACTTT. Translated, it gives CASSFDQGGTNSPLHF. This chain links TRBV5-6 with TRBJ1-6; TRBD1 is a possible D gene (5 bases). The CDR3 runs 16 residues. The V end was cut by 2 bases, the J end by 7 bases, with 16 bases between. CDR1 and CDR2 (germline): SGHDT, YYEEEE. The variable domain in full, with the rest retrieved from reference TRBV5-6 and TRBJ1-6, is DAGVTQSPTHLIKTRGQQVTLRCSPKSGHDTVSWYQQALGQGPQFIFQYYEEEERQRGNFPDRFSGHQFPNYSSELNVNALLLGDSALYLCASSFDQGGTNSPLHFGNGTRLTVT.